This is a list of T cell receptor beta chains from one sample in a study of regulatory T cells in long-lasting Graves disease. TCRdb recomputed calls from the multiplex PCR reads with MiXCR, one row per CDR3 protein. Among approximately 400,000 distinct CDR3 sequences listed, about 16% were seen once. These same data were also listed under a study on T cells in Graves' hyperthyroidism and ophthalmopathy.

Specimen: peripheral blood mononuclear cells (PBMCs), collected at new diagnosis, from a patient treated with antithyroid drugs. The origin of the receptors is a woman in her 30s with Graves disease. Both conserved end residues are part of each CDR3. The order of the fields is V gene, D gene, clone size, J gene, CDR3 protein, CDR3 DNA. A D gene is named only where the DNA matches it firmly. Rows may omit the clone size; those that give it use once, few, many or a size class.

v_gene: TRBV3-1
d_gene: TRBD2
abundance: many
j_gene: TRBJ2-1
CDR3aa: CASSQGTSEGDEQFF
CDR3nt: TGTGCCAGCAGCCAAGGGACTAGCGAGGGAGATGAGCAGTTCTTC

v_gene: TRBV5-1
d_gene: -
abundance: many
j_gene: TRBJ1-1
CDR3aa: CASSPRTADEAFF
CDR3nt: TGCGCCAGCAGCCCCCGAACGGCCGATGAAGCTTTCTTT

v_gene: TRBV3-1
d_gene: TRBD2
abundance: many
j_gene: TRBJ2-1
CDR3aa: CASSSQSGDQDNEQFF
CDR3nt: TGTGCCAGCAGTTCTCAAAGCGGGGACCAGGACAATGAGCAGTTCTTC

v_gene: TRBV6-1
d_gene: -
abundance: many
j_gene: TRBJ2-7
CDR3aa: CASRRDRLIYEQYF
CDR3nt: TGTGCCAGCAGAAGGGACCGACTGATTTACGAGCAGTACTTC

v_gene: TRBV12-5
d_gene: -
abundance: many
j_gene: TRBJ2-3
CDR3aa: CASGPYAPGLFTDTQYF
CDR3nt: TGTGCTAGTGGTCCGTACGCCCCGGGACTTTTCACAGATACGCAGTATTTT

v_gene: TRBV6-1
d_gene: -
abundance: -
j_gene: TRBJ2-4
CDR3aa: CASSRREAKNIQYF
CDR3nt: TGTGCCAGCAGCCGCAGAGAAGCCAAAAACATTCAGTACTTC

v_gene: TRBV24-1
d_gene: -
abundance: once
j_gene: TRBJ2-1
CDR3aa: CATSDLRQTNEQFF
CDR3nt: TGTGCCACCAGTGATTTGAGACAGACCAATGAGCAGTTCTTC

v_gene: TRBV7-9
d_gene: -
abundance: few
j_gene: TRBJ2-6
CDR3aa: CASSDGSSGANVLTF
CDR3nt: TGTGCCAGCAGCGATGGATCTTCTGGGGCCAACGTCCTGACTTTC

v_gene: TRBV27
d_gene: -
abundance: few
j_gene: TRBJ2-1
CDR3aa: CASNLGGPANEQFF
CDR3nt: TGTGCCAGCAACCTTGGGGGTCCAGCCAATGAGCAGTTCTTC

v_gene: TRBV20-1
d_gene: TRBD2
abundance: few
j_gene: TRBJ2-5
CDR3aa: CSAPGLAGLKTQYF
CDR3nt: TGCAGTGCTCCTGGACTAGCGGGACTGAAGACCCAGTACTTC

v_gene: TRBV27
d_gene: TRBD2
abundance: few
j_gene: TRBJ2-7
CDR3aa: CASSPSGLVHEQYF
CDR3nt: TGTGCCAGCAGTCCTAGCGGCCTGGTCCACGAGCAGTACTTC

v_gene: TRBV5-4
d_gene: -
abundance: -
j_gene: TRBJ2-1
CDR3aa: CASNLVDNEQFF
CDR3nt: TGTGCCAGCAACTTGGTAGACAATGAGCAGTTCTTC

v_gene: TRBV24-1
d_gene: TRBD1
abundance: many
j_gene: TRBJ1-1
CDR3aa: CATRGQGYTEAFF
CDR3nt: TGTGCCACCAGGGGACAGGGGTACACTGAAGCTTTCTTT

v_gene: TRBV19
d_gene: -
abundance: few
j_gene: TRBJ2-1
CDR3aa: CASTLSGAGGNEQFF
CDR3nt: TGTGCCAGTACCCTTAGCGGAGCCGGGGGCAATGAGCAGTTCTTC

v_gene: TRBV6-5
d_gene: -
abundance: many
j_gene: TRBJ2-1
CDR3aa: CASSLTEYNEQFF
CDR3nt: TGTGCCAGCAGCCTAACCGAATACAATGAGCAGTTCTTC

v_gene: TRBV11-2
d_gene: TRBD2
abundance: many
j_gene: TRBJ2-5
CDR3aa: CASSSLSGSGATQETQYF
CDR3nt: TGTGCCAGCAGCAGTCTAAGCGGGAGCGGGGCTACCCAAGAGACCCAGTACTTC

v_gene: TRBV20-1
d_gene: TRBD2
abundance: few
j_gene: TRBJ2-7
CDR3aa: CSARGTSGTKQYF
CDR3nt: TGCAGTGCTAGAGGGACTAGCGGTACCAAGCAGTACTTC

v_gene: TRBV20-1
d_gene: TRBD2
abundance: few
j_gene: TRBJ2-7
CDR3aa: CSAVFIAGGPGEQYF
CDR3nt: TGCAGTGCTGTATTTATAGCGGGAGGGCCAGGAGAGCAGTACTTC

v_gene: TRBV9
d_gene: -
abundance: -
j_gene: TRBJ2-3
CDR3aa: CASSVGGGRSSTDTQYF
CDR3nt: TGTGCCAGCAGCGTAGGTGGAGGACGCTCTAGCACAGATACGCAGTATTTT

v_gene: TRBV5-1
d_gene: TRBD1
abundance: many
j_gene: TRBJ1-5
CDR3aa: CASSPGRTGGNQPQHF
CDR3nt: TGCGCCAGCAGCCCAGGAAGGACAGGGGGGAATCAGCCCCAGCATTTT

v_gene: TRBV20-1
d_gene: -
abundance: -
j_gene: TRBJ2-3
CDR3aa: CSARTSLGSDTQYF
CDR3nt: TGCAGTGCTAGAACTTCTCTGGGATCAGATACGCAGTATTTT

v_gene: TRBV6-2/TRBV6-3
d_gene: -
abundance: many
j_gene: TRBJ1-5
CDR3aa: CASSYGEFQPQHF
CDR3nt: TGTGCCAGCAGTTACGGGGAATTCCAGCCCCAGCATTTT

v_gene: TRBV30
d_gene: TRBD2
abundance: many
j_gene: TRBJ2-5
CDR3aa: CAWSGGTSGQETQYF
CDR3nt: TGTGCCTGGAGTGGGGGGACTAGCGGGCAAGAGACCCAGTACTTC

v_gene: TRBV12-3/TRBV12-4
d_gene: -
abundance: few
j_gene: TRBJ2-5
CDR3aa: CASTLGAGETQYF
CDR3nt: TGTGCCAGCACCTTGGGGGCGGGCGAGACCCAGTACTTC

v_gene: TRBV5-4
d_gene: TRBD2
abundance: few
j_gene: TRBJ2-3
CDR3aa: CASSRSGLSTDTQYF
CDR3nt: TGTGCCAGCAGCCGTAGCGGGCTAAGCACAGATACGCAGTATTTT

v_gene: TRBV20-1
d_gene: -
abundance: many
j_gene: TRBJ1-1
CDR3aa: CSAETGMGTEAFF
CDR3nt: TGCAGTGCTGAAACAGGGATGGGCACTGAAGCTTTCTTT

v_gene: TRBV7-9
d_gene: TRBD2
abundance: few
j_gene: TRBJ2-4
CDR3aa: CASSLGLAGVVRDKNIQYF
CDR3nt: TGTGCCAGCAGCTTAGGACTAGCGGGAGTGGTAAGGGACAAAAACATTCAGTACTTC